This T cell receptor beta chain was identified during a study of patients and donors after allogeneic stem cell transplantation. The CDR3 is made up of 15 amino acids. Germline-derived CDR1 and CDR2 are PRHDT and FYEKMQ (reference sequence). The ends were cut back, 5 bases at V and 0 bases at J, with 11 bases in the middle. TCRdb passed the RT-PCR reads through MiXCR, listing each CDR3 protein once. The repertoire holds roughly 190,000 distinct CDR3 sequences, with less than 45% as singletons. This chain uses TRBV13 with TRBJ2-1, with D unresolved. This sequence originates from a human donor who was either an allogeneic HSCT recipient or a stem cell or donor lymphocyte infusion donor (not recorded which). It is not recorded whose cells these are; they may come from a transplant donor. The sequenced sample was blood, either unsorted or a sorted T cell fraction (not recorded which). This chain's CDR3 is CASSPYVSSYNEQFF. The CDR3 bases are TGTGCCAGCAGCCCCTACGTGAGCTCCTACAATGAGCAGTTCTTC.